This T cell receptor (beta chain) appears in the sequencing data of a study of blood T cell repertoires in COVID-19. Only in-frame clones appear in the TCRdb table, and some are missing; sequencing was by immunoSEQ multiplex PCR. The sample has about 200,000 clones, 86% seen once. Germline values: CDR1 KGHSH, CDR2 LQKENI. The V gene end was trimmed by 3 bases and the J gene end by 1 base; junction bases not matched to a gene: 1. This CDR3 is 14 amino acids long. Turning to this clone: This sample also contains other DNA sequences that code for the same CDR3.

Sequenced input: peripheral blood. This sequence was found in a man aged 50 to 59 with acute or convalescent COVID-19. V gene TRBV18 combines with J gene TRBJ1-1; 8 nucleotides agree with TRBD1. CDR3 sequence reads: CASSPGTGNTEAFF. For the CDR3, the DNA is TGTGCCAGCTCACCCGGGACAGGGAACACTGAAGCTTTCTTT.